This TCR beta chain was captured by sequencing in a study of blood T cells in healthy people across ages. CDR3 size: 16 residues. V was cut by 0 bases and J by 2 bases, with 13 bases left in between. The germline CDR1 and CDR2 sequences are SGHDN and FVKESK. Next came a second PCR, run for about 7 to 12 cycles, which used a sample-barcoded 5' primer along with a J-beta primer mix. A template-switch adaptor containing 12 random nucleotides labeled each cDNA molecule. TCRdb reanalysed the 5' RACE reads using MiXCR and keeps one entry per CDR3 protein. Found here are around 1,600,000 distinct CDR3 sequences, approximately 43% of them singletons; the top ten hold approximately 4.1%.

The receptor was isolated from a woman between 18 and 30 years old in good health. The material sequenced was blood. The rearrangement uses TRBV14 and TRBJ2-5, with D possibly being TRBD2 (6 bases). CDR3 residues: CASSQEGGAGQETQYF. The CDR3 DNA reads TGTGCCAGCAGCCAAGAAGGAGGGGCAGGACAAGAGACCCAGTACTTC.